The 9 T cell receptor beta chains below were found in one sample sequenced in a study of CD8 T cells in ankylosing spondylitis. TCRdb recomputed calls from the 5' RACE reads with MiXCR, one row per CDR3 protein. The sample lists about 240,000 distinct CDR3 sequences, about 10% occurring once. Input material: blood, either unsorted or a sorted T cell fraction (not recorded which). The receptors shown here come from a male donor with ankylosing spondylitis or in good health (not recorded which).

This clonotype has ten or more counts. V is TRBV4-1 and J is TRBJ2-2, with 9 bases aligning to TRBD2. The CDR3 runs 17 residues. Per the germline V gene, CDR1 is MGHRA and CDR2 is YSYEKL. The ends lost 4 bases at V and 7 bases at J; junction bases unmatched: 13. This CDR3 is CASSPLAAGGVDGELFF. The DNA for the CDR3 is TGCGCCAGCAGCCCCCTCGCAGCGGGAGGCGTGGACGGGGAGCTGTTTTTT.

The chain employs TRBV15 and TRBJ2-7, with D perhaps TRBD2 (6 bases). CDR3 size: 12 residues. The ends were cut back, 5 bases at V and 4 bases at J, with 9 bases in the middle. Germline loops: CDR1 LNHNV, CDR2 YYDKDF (reference sequence). The CDR3 DNA sequence: TGTGCCACCAGCCCAGGGACTTACGAGCAGTACTTC. Residues: CATSPGTYEQYF.

This clonotype was detected many times. This chain uses TRBV12-3 or TRBV12-4 with TRBJ2-7; possibly TRBD1 or TRBD2 for D (5 bases each). The CDR3 consists of 14 residues. The ends were cut back, 5 bases at V and 4 bases at J, with 15 bases in the middle. CDR3 in amino acids: CASSPGTPFYEQYF. The DNA for the CDR3 is TGTGCCAGCAGTCCCGGGACCCCTTTTTACGAGCAGTACTTC.

The chain uses TRBV20-1 and TRBJ2-1, with unresolved D. V was cut by 5 bases and J by 6 bases, with 17 bases left in between. The CDR3 is made up of 14 amino acids. Germline V lookup: CDR1 DFQATT, CDR2 SNEGSKA (reference sequence). CDR3 amino acids: CSAPGPPLLNEQFF. The CDR3 coding sequence is TGCAGTGCTCCCGGCCCCCCGCTACTCAATGAGCAGTTCTTC.

This clonotype was recorded at least ten times. V usage is TRBV5-1 and J usage is TRBJ2-7; 7 positions agree with TRBD1. The V and J ends lost 2 bases and 4 bases, in that order; junction bases with no gene match: 9. CDR3 size: 15 residues. From germline, CDR1 is SGHRS and CDR2 YFSETQ. The CDR3: CASSLQTTGLYEQYF. DNA for the CDR3: TGCGCCAGCAGCTTACAAACGACAGGGCTTTACGAGCAGTACTTC.

This clonotype was seen ten or more times. The V gene is TRBV7-2, the J gene TRBJ1-2, with 7 positions matching TRBD1. CDR1 and CDR2 from the germline V gene are SGHTA and FQGNSA. This CDR3 spans 13 amino acids. V was clipped by 4 bases and J by 7 bases; unmatched bases: 6. In DNA, the CDR3 is TGTGCCAGCAGCTCAGGGGGGGGTCTTGGCTACACCTTC. Its translation is CASSSGGGLGYTF.

This clonotype was counted ten times or more. V usage is TRBV7-9 and J usage is TRBJ1-6; D is undetermined. This CDR3 has 15 amino acids. Germline V gives CDR1 SEHNR, CDR2 FQNEAQ (reference sequence). V lost 3 bases and J lost 7, with 13 bases in between. CDR3 residues: CASSLDVVSNSPLHF. CDR3 DNA: TGTGCCAGCAGCTTGGATGTGGTGAGCAATTCACCCCTCCACTTT.

This clonotype was detected many times. The chain couples TRBV20-1 to TRBJ1-5, with D unresolved. The CDR3 runs 13 residues. Trimming left V 0 bases short and J 7 bases short, with 10 bases between. Germline loops: CDR1 DFQATT, CDR2 SNEGSKA (reference sequence). DNA for the CDR3: TGCAGTGCTAGAGATGCCGAGGACCAGCCCCAGCATTTT. Protein: CSARDAEDQPQHF.

This clonotype was recorded many times. V usage is TRBV20-1 and J usage is TRBJ2-7; D tentatively reads TRBD1 or TRBD2 (6 bases each). This CDR3 has 15 amino acids. Germline V CDR1 and CDR2: DFQATT, SNEGSKA (reference sequence). The V end was cut by 0 bases, the J end by 2 bases, with 14 bases between. In DNA form, the CDR3 reads TGCAGTGCTAGAGAGGTCGGGGGCTCTCCCTACGAGCAGTACTTC. Translated, it gives CSAREVGGSPYEQYF.